Following are 13 T cell receptor beta chains from one sample sequenced in a study of blood T cell repertoires in COVID-19 (dated by TCRdb to the early 2020s). Libraries were constructed by the immunoSEQ multiplex PCR assay. TCRdb mirrors the immuneACCESS table, restricted to in-frame sequences. Some clones are absent from its copies; in checked studies, under half trace to an unresolved V gene, and the reason for the others is unknown. A total of fewer than 90,000 clones appear in this sample, around 86% of them only once. 4.5% to 6% of the sample is held by the ten biggest clonotypes. Input material: peripheral blood. Source of these receptors: a man aged 45-65 years with active or convalescent COVID-19.

This clone was detected only once. This chain joins TRBV5-1 and TRBJ1-1; D not resolved. The CDR3 is made up of 14 amino acids. The germline V and J ends were trimmed by 0 bases and 1 base, with 7 bases remaining between them. Germline CDR1 SGHRS, CDR2 YFSETQ. The CDR3: CASSLAPGNTEAFF. CDR3 nucleotides: TGCGCCAGCAGCTTGGCCCCGGGGAACACTGAAGCTTTCTTT.

The CDR3 DNA is TGTGCCTGGAATGTAGGAGCTAGGAAGACCCAGTACTTC. It codes for CAWNVGARKTQYF. V usage is TRBV30 and J usage is TRBJ2-5, with no clear D. V shed 4 bases and J shed 6 bases, with 15 bases lying between them. The CDR3 spans 13 residues. CDR1 and CDR2 (germline): GTSNPN, SVGIG (reference sequence).

There are many counts of this clone. The genes are TRBV7-9 and TRBJ2-5, with 9 bases aligning to TRBD1. Losses at the gene ends were 8 bases for V and 5 bases for J; bases not matched to a gene: 6. Germline loops: CDR1 SEHNR, CDR2 FQNEAQ (reference sequence). CDR3 length: 13 amino acids. CDR3 region: CASQDRGGETQYF. The CDR3 DNA reads TGTGCCAGCCAGGACAGGGGTGGGGAGACCCAGTACTTC.

The J gene is TRBJ2-3, the V gene TRBV2; tentatively, D is TRBD1 (5 bases). V dropped 5 bases and J dropped 0 bases, with 12 bases sitting between them. The length of the CDR3 is 15 residues. Germline loops: CDR1 SNHLY, CDR2 FYNNEI. CDR3 bases: TGTGCCAGCAGTTCAGGGCCTCCTAGCACAGATACGCAGTATTTT. It codes for CASSSGPPSTDTQYF.

The chain is built from TRBV2 and TRBJ1-3; perhaps TRBD1 as D (5 bases). Germline V lookup: CDR1 SNHLY, CDR2 FYNNEI. V gave up 3 bases and J gave up 4 bases, with 10 bases separating them. The CDR3 consists of 14 residues. CDR3 sequence (DNA): TGTGCCAGCAGTGAGGACACTGGGGGAAACACCATATATTTT. Translation: CASSEDTGGNTIYF.

In this sample, this clone turned up once. This sequence joins TRBV28 and TRBJ1-4; D unclear. Germline CDR1 reads MDHEN; CDR2 reads SYDVKM. The CDR3 extends over 12 amino acids. Deletions cut 6 bases from V and 7 bases from J, with 9 bases between. CDR3 DNA: TGTGCCAGCAGGGCTCAAAGTGAAAAACTGTTTTTT. Protein sequence: CASRAQSEKLFF.

V and J are TRBV5-6 and TRBJ2-3; possible D gene TRBD2, 5 bases. Germline V gene sequence: CDR1 SGHDT, CDR2 YYEEEE. Between the trimmed V and J ends, which lost 1 base and 1 base, there was a span of 10 bases. This CDR3 has 15 residues. The CDR3 DNA is TGTGCCAGCAGCTTGCGGGGTAGGGGCACAGATACGCAGTATTTT. Translating gives CASSLRGRGTDTQYF. The whole variable domain, filled in from reference TRBV5-6 and TRBJ2-3, reads DAGVTQSPTHLIKTRGQQVTLRCSPKSGHDTVSWYQQALGQGPQFIFQYYEEEERQRGNFPDRFSGHQFPNYSSELNVNALLLGDSALYLCASSLRGRGTDTQYFGPGTRLTVL.

The chain links TRBV6-5 to TRBJ2-1; D is possibly TRBD1 (6 bases). Trimming stripped 4 bases from V and 3 bases from J, with 10 bases between. Looked up from germline, CDR1 is MNHEY and CDR2 is SVGAGI. The CDR3 extends over 14 amino acids. This chain's CDR3 is CASSWGQGYNEQFF. DNA of the CDR3: TGTGCCAGCAGTTGGGGGCAGGGCTACAATGAGCAGTTCTTC.

V gene TRBV6-1 combines with J gene TRBJ2-2; D might be TRBD1 (5 bases). The CDR3 length is 15 residues. The germline CDR1 and CDR2 sequences are MNHNS and SASEGT. Trimming removed 3 bases from V and 6 bases from J, with 14 bases in between. This CDR3 reads CASSDTIPGSGELFF. In DNA, the CDR3 is TGTGCCAGCAGTGATACCATTCCAGGGTCCGGGGAGCTGTTTTTT.

The chain combines TRBV6-5 with TRBJ1-4, with TRBD1 identical over 9 bases. CDR1 is MNHEY, CDR2 SVGAGI, per germline. V was pared by 7 bases and J by 7 bases, with 7 bases of the junction left unmatched. CDR3 length: 14 amino acids. The CDR3 protein is CASKTGGRGEKLFF. CDR3 sequence (DNA): TGTGCCAGCAAAACAGGGGGCCGGGGTGAAAAACTGTTTTTT.

This rearrangement joins TRBV2 to TRBJ2-2; 15 bases map to TRBD2. Germline-derived CDR1 and CDR2 are SNHLY and FYNNEI. V trimming: 5 bases; J trimming: 1 base; junction bases outside the gene matches: 2. The CDR3 totals 17 residues. Written as DNA, the CDR3 is TGTGCCAGCAGTCAGGGACTAGCGGGGGGGAACACCGGGGAGCTGTTTTTT. Translating gives CASSQGLAGGNTGELFF. Drawing the rest from reference TRBV2 and TRBJ2-2, the complete variable domain is EPEVTQTPSHQVTQMGQEVILRCVPISNHLYFYWYRQILGQKVEFLVSFYNNEISEKSEIFDDQFSVERPDGSNFTLKIRSTKLEDSAMYFCASSQGLAGGNTGELFFGEGSRLTVL.

This sequence joins TRBV14 and TRBJ1-6; D might be TRBD1 (6 bases). CDR3 size: 12 residues. In germline, CDR1 is SGHDN, CDR2 FVKESK. V was pared by 3 bases and J by 12 bases, with 9 bases between. The CDR3 nucleotides are TGTGCCAGCAGCCAGGCACAGGGACCCCTCCACTTT. Protein sequence: CASSQAQGPLHF.

The DNA of the CDR3 is TGTGCCAGCAGCTCAGATTATAACTATGGCTACACCTTC. As protein: CASSSDYNYGYTF. This chain uses TRBV12-3 or TRBV12-4 with TRBJ1-2; D gene ambiguous. Trimming left V 6 bases short and J 1 base short, with 9 bases between. The CDR3 spans 13 residues.